This T cell receptor (beta chain) was captured in a study of T cells in Graves' hyperthyroidism and ophthalmopathy. Germline trimming cut 2 bases from V and 8 bases from J; bases unmatched to any gene: 5. Germline V gene sequence: CDR1 SGHRS, CDR2 YFSETQ. The length of the CDR3 is 15 residues. The TCR beta CDR3 regions underwent amplification using RNA transcripts as the source. HTBI primers were employed in a first-round RT-PCR of the TCR CDR3. TCRdb ran MiXCR on the multiplex PCR reads and lists one entry per CDR3 protein. This table holds about 420,000 distinct CDR3 sequences, 15% to 19% found once. This clonotype occurred a few times.

The TCR comes from a woman between 18 and 29 years old with Graves' hyperthyroidism. Sequencing input: blood. J is TRBJ2-1 and V is TRBV5-1, with 12 bases matching TRBD2. The CDR3 DNA follows: TGCGCCAGCAGCTTTGGACTAGCGGGATCTTATGAGCAGTTCTTC. Protein: CASSFGLAGSYEQFF.